This T cell receptor (beta chain) is drawn from a study of blood T cell repertoires in COVID-19. About the research overall: T cells, B-cell-depleted T cells, or PBMCs provided the cDNA or gDNA that served as material.

In the case of this clone: Other DNA sequences from this sample encode an identical CDR3 as well.

Assignments of participants to cohorts depended upon their own reported clinical history. Each recovered donor of Cohort 3 presented with two negative PCRs, clearance, or symptom resolution. Losses at the gene ends were 5 bases for V and 4 bases for J; bases not matched to a gene: 3. This CDR3 comprises 13 residues. Germline V gene data show CDR1 as SGHAT and CDR2 as FQDESV (reference sequence). Some clones are missing from TCRdb's copy, which holds only in-frame ones; the method was immunoSEQ multiplex PCR. Of approximately 400,000 clones in the sample, 80% to 85% were seen once. The genes are TRBV11-1 and TRBJ1-2; TRBD1 matches at 8 bases. The sequence came from a woman aged 45-59 years who had recovered from COVID-19. The specimen was PBMCs or T cells enriched from blood (not recorded which). CDR3 coding DNA: TGTGCCAGCAGCCCTGGGACAGGCTATGGCTACACCTTC. Residues: CASSPGTGYGYTF.